The 18 T cell receptor beta chains given below trace back to one sample, sequenced in a study of T cell repertoires in cytomegalovirus infection (dated by TCRdb to the late 2010s). The listed sequencing device is Illumina HiSeq 1500. Clones were called with MiXCR by TCRdb after fastp trimmed the public reads at Q25, and only in-frame beta chains were retained. Entries are consolidated by CDR3 protein sequence, retaining the most common genes and DNA. For this sample the table gives roughly 630,000 distinct CDR3 sequences, of which approximately 25% were detected only once. The ten top clones hold roughly 8% of the sample. Sequencing was done on a sample of CD8+ T cells from PBMCs. These receptors all stem from a human donor in good health (CMV status not recorded). Some clones in this sample may be carry-over from other donors' samples.

The rearrangement uses TRBV9 and TRBJ2-3; D may match TRBD1 or TRBD2 (6 bases each). Germline lookup yields CDR1 SGDLS and CDR2 YYNGEE. The CDR3 totals 22 residues. The ends were cut back, 0 bases at V and 1 base at J, with 30 bases in the middle. CDR3 protein: CASSVALPGGPGGTFGTDTQYF. As DNA, the CDR3 is TGTGCCAGCAGCGTAGCACTTCCCGGGGGCCCCGGGGGTACTTTTGGCACAGATACGCAGTATTTT. The entire variable domain, with the rest obtained from reference TRBV9 and TRBJ2-3, is as follows: DSGVTQTPKHLITATGQRVTLRCSPRSGDLSVYWYQQSLDQGLQFLIQYYNGEERAKGNILERFSAQQFPDLHSELNLSSLELGDSALYFCASSVALPGGPGGTFGTDTQYFGPGTRLTVL.

The chain employs TRBV20-1 and TRBJ1-2; the D gene is possibly TRBD1 (5 bases). Trimming stripped 4 bases from V and 6 bases from J, with 9 bases between. This CDR3 is 11 amino acids long. CDR1 and CDR2 (germline): DFQATT, SNEGSKA (reference sequence). This CDR3 is CSAIGTHGYTF. The DNA for the CDR3 is TGCAGTGCTATCGGGACTCATGGCTACACCTTC.

This clonotype was seen a few times. The chain employs TRBV20-1 and TRBJ2-1; 12 nucleotides match TRBD2. The CDR3 extends over 14 amino acids. The germline CDR1 and CDR2 sequences are DFQATT and SNEGSKA (reference sequence). V gave up 2 bases and J gave up 9 bases; unmatched junction bases: 5. The CDR3 is CSARNLAGGGEQFF. The CDR3 DNA reads TGCAGTGCTAGAAACCTAGCGGGGGGGGGTGAGCAGTTCTTC.

This clonotype was seen more than once but under ten times. This chain joins TRBV7-9 and TRBJ1-5; D unresolved. Per the germline V gene, CDR1 is SEHNR and CDR2 is FQNEAQ (reference sequence). The CDR3 sequence is 15 residues long. The ends were cut back, 1 base at V and 7 bases at J, with 14 bases in the middle. The CDR3 reads CASSLGGHAGQPQHF. The CDR3 DNA is TGTGCCAGCAGCTTAGGAGGGCACGCGGGCCAGCCCCAGCATTTT. The complete variable domain, with remaining parts taken from reference TRBV7-9 and TRBJ1-5, reads DTGVSQNPRHKITKRGQNVTFRCDPISEHNRLYWYRQTLGQGPEFLTYFQNEAQLEKSRLLSDRFSAERPKGSFSTLEIQRTEQGDSAMYLCASSLGGHAGQPQHFGDGTRLSIL.

V gene TRBV5-5 combines with J gene TRBJ2-5; unclear D gene. V gave up 9 bases and J gave up 4 bases, with 19 bases separating them. The CDR3 length is 14 residues. Germline V gene data show CDR1 as SGHKS and CDR2 as YYEKEE (reference sequence). The CDR3 sequence: CATSKVTLGETQYF. The CDR3 bases are TGTGCCACCTCGAAAGTCACCTTAGGAGAGACCCAGTACTTC. Full variable domain (remainder filled in from reference TRBV5-5 and TRBJ2-5): DAGVTQSPTHLIKTRGQQVTLRCSPISGHKSVSWYQQVLGQGPQFIFQYYEKEERGRGNFPDRFSARQFPNYSSELNVNALLLGDSALYLCATSKVTLGETQYFGPGTRLLVL.

This clonotype has a count of ten or more. This chain joins TRBV7-6 and TRBJ2-7, with D unresolved. Trimming pared 0 bases from V and 0 bases from J, leaving 3 bases between. The CDR3 sequence is 13 residues long. Germline V gene data show CDR1 as SGHVS and CDR2 as FNYEAQ. DNA of the CDR3: TGTGCCAGCAGCTTAGCCAGCTCCTACGAGCAGTACTTC. This encodes CASSLASSYEQYF.

This clonotype appeared a few times. The CDR3 DNA reads as TGTGCCAGCAGCTTGGAAGGGTCTAGCGGGGAGAATGAGCAGTTCTTC. Its protein is CASSLEGSSGENEQFF. The chain combines TRBV7-9 with TRBJ2-1, with TRBD2 matching over 9 bases. The CDR3 loop spans 16 amino acids. Germline V CDR1 and CDR2: SEHNR, FQNEAQ (reference sequence). The V and J ends lost 3 bases and 7 bases, in that order; junction bases with no gene match: 10.

As regards this clonotype: A much larger clone differs from this one at a single base, so this may be a read error. V gene TRBV28 combines with J gene TRBJ2-2; TRBD2 is a possible D gene (6 bases). This CDR3 contains 15 residues. Germline CDR1 reads MDHEN; CDR2 reads SYDVKM. The CDR3 DNA reads TGTGCCAGCAGTTTAGTGACGTTCCTCACCGGGGGGCTGTTTTTT. Translating gives CASSLVTFLTGGLFF. Variable domain in full (rest from reference TRBV28 and TRBJ2-2): DVKVTQSSRYLVKRTGEKVFLECVQDMDHENMFWYRQDPGLGLRLIYFSYDVKMKEKGDIPEGYSVSREKKERFSLILESASTNQTSMYLCASSLVTFLTGGLFFGEGSRLTVL.

V and J are TRBV7-4 and TRBJ2-1; D perhaps matches TRBD2 (6 bases). The CDR3 totals 15 residues. In germline, CDR1 is SGHVT, CDR2 SQSDAQ. V was cut by 3 bases and J by 6 bases, with 15 bases left in between. The CDR3, as DNA: TGTGCCAGCAGCTTGGGGGGATATTTTGGCAATGAGCAGTTCTTC. Its translation: CASSLGGYFGNEQFF.

This clonotype has just a few counts. The chain employs TRBV7-9 and TRBJ1-2, with a possible D match to TRBD1 (6 bases). V was pared by 4 bases and J by 7 bases, with 16 bases between. The CDR3 sequence is 14 residues long. The V gene's germline CDR1 is SEHNR and CDR2 FQNEAQ (reference sequence). CDR3 loop: CASSYNYRDSGYTF. The DNA of the CDR3 is TGTGCCAGCAGCTACAACTACAGGGATAGTGGCTACACCTTC.

This clonotype came up many times. The chain recombines TRBV7-6 with TRBJ2-2, with D possibly matching TRBD2 (7 bases). Germline lookup yields CDR1 SGHVS and CDR2 FNYEAQ. The CDR3 runs to 16 residues. V lost 7 bases to trimming and J lost 3 bases, with 18 bases between them. The CDR3 sequence: CASIPGAGAYTGELFF. CDR3 bases: TGTGCCAGCATCCCCGGGGCGGGGGCCTACACCGGGGAGCTGTTTTTT. The entire variable domain, with the rest obtained from reference TRBV7-6 and TRBJ2-2, is as follows: GAGVSQSPRYKVTKRGQDVALRCDPISGHVSLYWYRQALGQGPEFLTYFNYEAQQDKSGLPNDRFSAERPEGSISTLTIQRTEQRDSAMYRCASIPGAGAYTGELFFGEGSRLTVL.

This clonotype was seen ten or more times. This CDR3 is CASSYSDTGSSSYEQYV. Written as DNA, the CDR3 is TGTGCCAGCAGTTACTCGGATACAGGGAGCAGCTCCTACGAGCAGTACGTC. The chain employs TRBV6-2 or TRBV6-3 and TRBJ2-7, with a tentative D call TRBD1 (6 bases). Germline CDR1 reads MNHEY; CDR2 reads SVGEGT. This CDR3 is built from 17 residues. The ends were cut back, 0 bases at V and 0 bases at J, with 15 bases in the middle.

This clonotype was counted many times. This chain uses TRBV7-3 with TRBJ2-1; D gene uncertain. This CDR3 comprises 16 residues. V was shortened by 5 bases and J by 7 bases, with 21 bases between the two germline ends. Looked up from germline, CDR1 is SGHTA and CDR2 is FQGTGA. The CDR3 DNA sequence: TGTGCCAGCAGCAACCAACGTTACATCGGTAAGAATGAGCAGTTCTTC. Residues: CASSNQRYIGKNEQFF.

V usage is TRBV7-9 and J usage is TRBJ1-5, with D uncertain. The CDR3 contains 15 residues. CDR1 and CDR2 from the germline V gene are SEHNR and FQNEAQ (reference sequence). Trimming cost V 0 bases and J 3 bases, with 9 bases left between them. The CDR3 DNA is TGTGCCAGCAGCTTAGCCGGCCATACCAATCAGCCCCAGCATTTT. Translated: CASSLAGHTNQPQHF.

This clonotype has just a few counts. This chain uses TRBV7-9 with TRBJ2-7; D unclear. The germline V and J ends were trimmed by 4 bases and 0 bases, with 7 bases remaining between them. This CDR3 has 13 residues. Germline CDR1 SEHNR, CDR2 FQNEAQ (reference sequence). The CDR3: CASSYGISYEQYV. CDR3 nucleotides: TGTGCCAGCAGCTACGGTATCTCCTACGAGCAGTACGTC.

This clonotype occurred once. The rearrangement uses TRBV6-2 or TRBV6-3 and TRBJ1-1; 7 nucleotides align to TRBD1. CDR3 size: 14 residues. Germline V gives CDR1 MNHEY, CDR2 SVGEGT. Here the CDR3 DNA reads TGTGTCATTAGCCCGGGACAGAGGAACACTGAAGCTTTCTTT. Encoded protein: CVISPGQRNTEAFF.

This chain links TRBV5-6 with TRBJ1-2; D ambiguous. Per germline, CDR1 SGHDT and CDR2 YYEEEE. The CDR3 length is 14 residues. V lost 3 bases and J 1 base, leaving 10 bases between the germline ends. The CDR3 region has the DNA TGTGCCAGCAGCTCCGGACGGATTAACTATGGCTACACCTTC. It encodes CASSSGRINYGYTF.

A note on this clonotype: One base away lies a much larger clone, so this may be a sequencing read error. The gene calls are TRBV10-3 and TRBJ2-1; D possibly corresponds to TRBD2 (7 bases). The CDR3 runs to 16 residues. The V gene lost 0 bases and the J gene lost 8 bases, with 17 bases spanning the gap. Germline-derived CDR1 and CDR2 are ENHRY and SYGVKD. CDR3 nucleotides: TGTGCCATCAGTGAGTCAGGACTAGGGGGGGTGGATGAGCAGTTCTTC. Translating gives CAISESGLGGVDEQFF.